The sequence of this T cell receptor (beta chain) was determined in a study of OX40 agonist ivuxolimab in advanced cancers. The study's findings and limits: Expanded clones were, on average, more numerous among CD8+ T cells than CD4+.

The CDR3 sequence is 15 residues long. With V trimmed by 0 bases and J by 3 bases, 5 bases remained unmatched. CDR1 and CDR2 from the germline V gene are SGDLS and YYNGEE. Enrollment shut out patients with autoimmune disease history or systemic immunosuppression. As regards this clone: Its antigen is unidentified.

Sequencing used immunoSEQ multiplex PCR; TCRdb keeps in-frame clones, though not all of them. This sample has more than 55,000 clones, with roughly nine tenths found just once. The chain is built from TRBV9 and TRBJ1-1; the match to TRBD1 covers 7 bases. The sequence was obtained from an adult with an advanced solid tumor such as melanoma, head and neck, liver or kidney cancer. This specimen was CD4+ or CD8+ T cells sorted from blood, taken in a trial of the OX40 agonist ivuxolimab. The CDR3 DNA reads TGTGCCAGCAGCGTAGGGAGGGGGCTGGACACTGAAGCTTTCTTT. Translated, it gives CASSVGRGLDTEAFF.